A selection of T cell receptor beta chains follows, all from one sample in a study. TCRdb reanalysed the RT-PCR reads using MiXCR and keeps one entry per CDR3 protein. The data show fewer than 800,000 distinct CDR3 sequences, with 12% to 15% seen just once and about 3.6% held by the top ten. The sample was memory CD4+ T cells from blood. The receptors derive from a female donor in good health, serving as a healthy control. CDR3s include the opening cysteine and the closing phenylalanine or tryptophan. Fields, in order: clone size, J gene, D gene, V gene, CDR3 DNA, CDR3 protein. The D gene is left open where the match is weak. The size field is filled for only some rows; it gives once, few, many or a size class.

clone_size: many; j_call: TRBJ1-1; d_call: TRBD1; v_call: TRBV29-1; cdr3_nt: TGCAGCGTTGGGGGACAGGTAGGGAACACTGAAGCTTTCTTT; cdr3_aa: CSVGGQVGNTEAFF
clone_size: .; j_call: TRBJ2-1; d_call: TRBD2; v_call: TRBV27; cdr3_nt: TGTGCCAGCAGTTTAAGCGGGAGGGCCATAAATGAGCAGTTCTTC; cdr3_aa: CASSLSGRAINEQFF
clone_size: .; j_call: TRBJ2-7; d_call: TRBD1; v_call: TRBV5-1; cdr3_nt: TGCGCCAGCAGCTTCGGTAACAGGGGGCAAGAGCAGTACTTC; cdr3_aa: CASSFGNRGQEQYF
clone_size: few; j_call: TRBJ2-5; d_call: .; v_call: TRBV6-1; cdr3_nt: TGTGCCAGCAGCGTAACAGGACTGGGTGAGACCCAGTACTTC; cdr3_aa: CASSVTGLGETQYF
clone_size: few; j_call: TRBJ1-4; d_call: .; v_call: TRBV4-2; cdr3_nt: TGTGCCAGCAGCCAGGGGGGCGGACCAAGGATGGCTAATGAAAAACTGTTTTTT; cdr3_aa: CASSQGGGPRMANEKLFF
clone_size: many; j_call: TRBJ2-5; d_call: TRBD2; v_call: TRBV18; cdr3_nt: TGTGCCAGCTCACCACCGGCAGGACTAGCGGAGACCCAGTACTTC; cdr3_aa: CASSPPAGLAETQYF
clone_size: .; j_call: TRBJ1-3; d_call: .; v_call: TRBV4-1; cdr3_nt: TGCGCCAGCAGCCCTGGGGCGGGTTCCTACTCTGGAAACACCATATATTTT; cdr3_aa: CASSPGAGSYSGNTIYF
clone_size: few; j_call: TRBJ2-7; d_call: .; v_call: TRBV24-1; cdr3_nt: TGTGCCACCAGTGATTTCGGGACTGAGCAGTACTTC; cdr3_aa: CATSDFGTEQYF
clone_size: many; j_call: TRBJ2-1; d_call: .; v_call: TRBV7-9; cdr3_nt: TGTGCCAGCAGCTTGAGGGAGCAGTTCTTC; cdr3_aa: CASSLREQFF
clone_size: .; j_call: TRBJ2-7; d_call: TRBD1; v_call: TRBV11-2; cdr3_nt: TGTGCCAGCAGCCCCCAGACAGGGAGTCAGAACGAGCAGTACTTC; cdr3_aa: CASSPQTGSQNEQYF
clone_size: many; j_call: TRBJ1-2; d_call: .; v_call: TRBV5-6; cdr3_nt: TGTGCCAGCAGTCTCATCGGGGTCAACTATGGCTACACCTTC; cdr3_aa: CASSLIGVNYGYTF
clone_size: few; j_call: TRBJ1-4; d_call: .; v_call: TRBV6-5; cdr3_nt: TGTGCCAGCAGCCACCAAAAATTGGCAGGGATGTTTGAAAAACTGTTTTTT; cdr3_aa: CASSHQKLAGMFEKLFF
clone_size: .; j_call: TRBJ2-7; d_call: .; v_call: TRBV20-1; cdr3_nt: TGCAGTGCTAGAGAAGGGCTAGGGTCGGCCGAGCAGTACTTC; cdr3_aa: CSAREGLGSAEQYF
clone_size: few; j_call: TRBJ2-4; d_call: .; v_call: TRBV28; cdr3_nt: TGTGCCAGCAATCTTGGGGTTGGGGGAAACATTCAGTACTTC; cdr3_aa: CASNLGVGGNIQYF
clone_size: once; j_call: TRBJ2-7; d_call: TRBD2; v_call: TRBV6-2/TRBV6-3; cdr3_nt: TGTGCCAGCAGCCACGGGGCTAGCGGGAGTACCTACGAGCAGTACTTC; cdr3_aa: CASSHGASGSTYEQYF
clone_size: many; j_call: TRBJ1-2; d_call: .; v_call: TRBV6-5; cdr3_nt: TGTGCCAGCAGTCTGGACCGGGGGCGAGGGAGTCGCTACACCTTC; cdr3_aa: CASSLDRGRGSRYTF
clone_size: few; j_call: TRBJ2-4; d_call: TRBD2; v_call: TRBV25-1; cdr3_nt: TGTGCCAGCAGTGAGGGGGGAGGGACCAAAAACATTCAGTACTTC; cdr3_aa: CASSEGGGTKNIQYF
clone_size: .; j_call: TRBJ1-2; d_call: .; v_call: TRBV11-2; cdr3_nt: TGTGCCAGCAGCTCGACCGAAGGATGGCTAAACACCTTC; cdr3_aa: CASSSTEGWLNTF
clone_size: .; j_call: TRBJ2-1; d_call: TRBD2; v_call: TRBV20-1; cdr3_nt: TGCAGTGTCCCGGGACTAGCGGGAATCAGCTCCTACAATGAGCAGTTCTTC; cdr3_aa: CSVPGLAGISSYNEQFF
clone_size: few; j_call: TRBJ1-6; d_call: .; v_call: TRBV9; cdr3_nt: TGTGCCAGCAGCGTTGGGACTCCGGCGGGCTCACCCCTCCACTTT; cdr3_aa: CASSVGTPAGSPLHF
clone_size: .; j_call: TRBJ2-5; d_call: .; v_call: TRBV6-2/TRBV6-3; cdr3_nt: TGTGCCAGCAGTGACTACATGGAAACCCAGTACTTC; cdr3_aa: CASSDYMETQYF
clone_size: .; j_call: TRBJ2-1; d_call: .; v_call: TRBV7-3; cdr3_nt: TGTGCCAGCAGCTTAAACCTAGCCTCCTACAATGAGCAGTTCTTC; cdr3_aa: CASSLNLASYNEQFF
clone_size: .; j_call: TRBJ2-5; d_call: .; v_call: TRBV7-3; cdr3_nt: TGTGCCAGCAGCTTTCAGGCCGAGGAGACCCAGTACTTC; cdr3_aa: CASSFQAEETQYF
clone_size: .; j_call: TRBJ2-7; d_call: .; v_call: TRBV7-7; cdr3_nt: TGTGCCAGCAGCTTAACAGGGAATCGCGAGCAGTACTTC; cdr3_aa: CASSLTGNREQYF
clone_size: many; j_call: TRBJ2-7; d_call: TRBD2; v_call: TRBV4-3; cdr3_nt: TGCGCCAGCAGCCGGCGGGAGGGCGACGAGCAGTACTTC; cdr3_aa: CASSRREGDEQYF
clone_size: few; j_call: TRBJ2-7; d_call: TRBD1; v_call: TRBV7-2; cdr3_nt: TGTGCCAGCGGGACAGGGCGCGGATCCTACGAGCAGTACTTC; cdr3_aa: CASGTGRGSYEQYF
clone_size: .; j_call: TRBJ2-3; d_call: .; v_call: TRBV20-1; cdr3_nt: TGCAGTGCTAGAGATCTCGGACTCACAGATACGCAGTATTTT; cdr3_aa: CSARDLGLTDTQYF
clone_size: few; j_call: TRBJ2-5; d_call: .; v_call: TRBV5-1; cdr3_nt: TGCGCCAGTAGCGAGGGCCACAGGGTTTCGGAGACCCAGTACTTC; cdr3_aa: CASSEGHRVSETQYF
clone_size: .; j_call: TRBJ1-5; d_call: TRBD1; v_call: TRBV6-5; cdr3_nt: TGTGCCAGCAGCCCTAAGGACAGGGGGCTAGGTCAGCCCCAGCATTTT; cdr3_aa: CASSPKDRGLGQPQHF
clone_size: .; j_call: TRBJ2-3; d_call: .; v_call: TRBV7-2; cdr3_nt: TGTGCCAGCAGCTTCGGAGGGCCAGATACGCAGTATTTT; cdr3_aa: CASSFGGPDTQYF
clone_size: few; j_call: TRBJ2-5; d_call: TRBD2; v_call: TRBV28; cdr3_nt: TGTGCCAGCAGTTTATCCGGGACTAGCGGGACAGCAGAGACCCAGTACTTC; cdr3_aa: CASSLSGTSGTAETQYF
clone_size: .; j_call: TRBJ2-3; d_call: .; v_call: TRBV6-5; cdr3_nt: TGCGCCAGCAGGGCAGGGTCGGGAGATACGCAGTATTTT; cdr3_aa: CASRAGSGDTQYF
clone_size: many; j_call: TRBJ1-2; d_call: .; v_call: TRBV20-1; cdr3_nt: TGCAGTGCTAGAGAGGTCGGAGGGTTACACTATGGCTACACCTTC; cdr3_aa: CSAREVGGLHYGYTF